The 30 T cell receptor beta chains below come from one sample, sequenced in a study of blood T cells in healthy people across ages. The authors ran a second PCR of 7 to 11 cycles using a sample-barcoded 5' primer and a J-beta primer mix. A single record per CDR3 protein comes from TCRdb applying MiXCR to the 5' RACE reads. The sample has about 780,000 distinct CDR3 sequences, around 50% seen once; the top ten hold 15% to 20%. Sequencing used blood. The source of these receptors is a man aged 80 or over in good health.

V is TRBV12-3 or TRBV12-4 and J is TRBJ2-5; no definite D call. This CDR3 region has 13 residues. With 4 bases removed from V and 4 bases from J, the gap between germline ends came to 10 bases. DNA of the CDR3: TGTGCCAGCAGTTCGAGTCAGGTAGAGACCCAGTACTTC. Translated, it gives CASSSSQVETQYF.

This clonotype occurred a few times. V usage is TRBV7-2 and J usage is TRBJ2-1; a weak D match, TRBD1 (6 bases). The CDR3 is made up of 13 amino acids. CDR1 is SGHTA and CDR2 is FQGNSA in the germline V gene. Trimming removed 4 bases from V and 8 bases from J, with 12 bases in between. The chain's CDR3 is CASSYRRQDEQFF. In DNA form, the CDR3 reads TGTGCCAGCAGCTACCGGAGACAGGATGAGCAGTTCTTC.

As concerns this clonotype: This may be a read error, as it is one base from a much larger clone. This chain connects TRBV13 to TRBJ2-2; 8 bases match TRBD2. The CDR3 length is 13 residues. With V trimmed by 3 bases and J by 13 bases, 7 bases remained unmatched. Germline loops: CDR1 PRHDT, CDR2 FYEKMQ (reference sequence). CDR3 sequence reads: CASSFRAGDALFF. DNA of the CDR3: TGTGCCAGCAGCTTCCGAGCGGGAGATGCGCTGTTTTTT.

V usage is TRBV15 and J usage is TRBJ2-5; 10 nucleotides agree with TRBD2. Germline-derived CDR1 and CDR2 are LNHNV and YYDKDF (reference sequence). This CDR3 is 17 amino acids long. J gave up 9 bases and V 0 bases, and 13 bases lay outside the gene matches. CDR3 sequence (DNA): TGTGCCACCAGCAGAGATCGGGGCATCACTAGCGGGATGTCCCAGTACTTC. Protein: CATSRDRGITSGMSQYF.

This clonotype was picked up many times. The chain's CDR3 is CASSLEAGNQPQHF. CDR3 bases: TGTGCCAGCAGCTTAGAGGCAGGTAATCAGCCCCAGCATTTT. V gene TRBV7-6 combines with J gene TRBJ1-5; D not resolved. CDR1 and CDR2 (germline): SGHVS, FNYEAQ. V shed 1 base and J shed 4 bases, with 8 bases lying between them. The CDR3 runs to 14 residues.

Written as DNA, the CDR3 is TGTGCCAGCAGCCCAGGGACTTACTATGGCTACACCTTC. It is translated as CASSPGTYYGYTF. This chain uses TRBV7-2 with TRBJ1-2; D is possibly TRBD1 (5 bases). Between the trimmed V and J ends, which lost 5 bases and 3 bases, there was a span of 10 bases. The CDR3 is made up of 13 amino acids. The V gene's germline CDR1 is SGHTA and CDR2 FQGNSA.

About this clonotype itself: A read error may be the cause here, since a much bigger clone is one base away. The rearrangement uses TRBV12-3 or TRBV12-4 and TRBJ2-1; D perhaps matches TRBD2 (5 bases). CDR3 length: 15 residues. Trimming removed 6 bases at V and 6 bases at J, with 18 bases between. The CDR3 DNA follows: TGTGCCAGCAGCTCTGGACGAGCGGACTCCAATGAGCAGTTCTTC. This codes for CASSSGRADSNEQFF.

This clonotype was recorded only once. A much more abundant neighbour one base away suggests this may be a read error. The chain couples TRBV29-1 to TRBJ2-5, with D possibly being TRBD1 or TRBD2 (5 bases each). This CDR3 region has 12 residues. V was pared by 7 bases and J by 2 bases, with 11 bases between. Germline CDR1 is SQVTM and CDR2 is ANQGSEA. CDR3 sequence reads: CSGRDGQETQYF. The CDR3 bases are TGCAGCGGCCGGGACGGACAAGAGACCCAGTACTTC.

A few counts support this clonotype. J is TRBJ2-7 and V is TRBV5-1, with TRBD2 matching 8 bases. The germline V gene has CDR1 SGHRS and CDR2 YFSETQ. V gave up 4 bases and J gave up 1 base; unmatched junction bases: 7. CDR3 length equals 15 residues. The CDR3: CASSPVTSGSYEQYF. CDR3 sequence (DNA): TGCGCCAGCAGCCCTGTTACTAGCGGTTCCTACGAGCAGTACTTC. Full variable domain (missing parts from reference TRBV5-1 and TRBJ2-7): KAGVTQTPRYLIKTRGQQVTLSCSPISGHRSVSWYQQTPGQGLQFLFEYFSETQRNKGNFPGRFSGRQFSNSRSEMNVSTLELGDSALYLCASSPVTSGSYEQYFGPGTRLTVT.

This clonotype was picked up a small number of times. This chain links TRBV12-3 or TRBV12-4 with TRBJ1-1; D not resolved. The CDR3 is 14 amino acids. Trimming stripped 3 bases from V and 3 bases from J, with 11 bases between. The CDR3 nucleotides are TGTGCCAGCAGTTTTCGGGCCGGCGACACTGAAGCTTTCTTT. Amino acids: CASSFRAGDTEAFF.

V usage is TRBV9 and J usage is TRBJ1-1; D might be TRBD1 (6 bases). Trimming stripped 3 bases from V and 3 bases from J, with 15 bases between. This CDR3 contains 15 residues. Germline lookup yields CDR1 SGDLS and CDR2 YYNGEE. In DNA form, the CDR3 reads TGTGCCAGCAGCGCTACGCAGGGGAAAGACACTGAAGCTTTCTTT. Residues: CASSATQGKDTEAFF.

The chain has TRBV7-9 and TRBJ2-3; 8 bases are a match to TRBD1. CDR1 SEHNR and CDR2 FQNEAQ come from the germline V gene (reference sequence). V shed 3 bases and J 2 bases; nucleotides not matched to a gene: 4. The CDR3 is 15 residues long. For the CDR3, the DNA is TGTGCCAGCAGCTTCTCGGGACAGGACACAGATACGCAGTATTTT. This sequence encodes CASSFSGQDTDTQYF.

As concerns this clonotype: This may stem from a read error, because a much larger clone lies one nucleotide away. The chain is built from TRBV6-1 and TRBJ2-7; 9 nucleotides line up with TRBD2. This CDR3 has 12 amino acids. Germline CDR1 reads MNHNS; CDR2 reads SASEGT. The CDR3 region is CASREAGGEQYF. The CDR3 region has the DNA TGTGCCAGCAGGGAAGCGGGGGGAGAGCAGTACTTC.

This clonotype was observed a single time. The genes are TRBV29-1 and TRBJ1-1; D gene unclear. In germline, CDR1 is SQVTM, CDR2 ANQGSEA. The CDR3 spans 13 residues. V lost 4 bases to trimming and J lost 1 base, with 10 bases between them. The CDR3 region is CSVGVVSNTEAFF. CDR3 coding DNA: TGCAGCGTTGGGGTAGTCTCGAACACTGAAGCTTTCTTT. Looking up the rest from reference TRBV29-1 and TRBJ1-1 gives the full variable domain: SAVISQKPSRDICQRGTSLTIQCQVDSQVTMMFWYRQQPGQSLTLIATANQGSEATYESGFVIDKFPISRPNLTFSTLTVSNMSPEDSSIYLCSVGVVSNTEAFFGQGTRLTVV.

This rearrangement joins TRBV6-6 to TRBJ2-3, with 10 positions matching TRBD1. Looked up from germline, CDR1 is MNHNY and CDR2 is SVGAGI (reference sequence). This CDR3 contains 15 residues. V was clipped by 5 bases and J by 5 bases; unmatched bases: 7. The CDR3 nucleotides are TGTGCCAGCAGTGTTCCGGGACAGGGGAAAGATACGCAGTATTTT. Amino acids: CASSVPGQGKDTQYF.

This clonotype has only one observation. The genes are TRBV3-1 and TRBJ2-7; 9 nucleotides agree with TRBD2. J gave up 0 bases and V 4 bases, and 10 bases lay outside the gene matches. The CDR3 has 17 residues. CDR1 and CDR2 (germline): LGHDT, YNNKEL (reference sequence). DNA of the CDR3: TGTGCCAGCAGCCCACCCCGGAGTAGCGGGAGCTCCTACGAGCAGTACTTC. It specifies CASSPPRSSGSSYEQYF.

This clonotype turned up a few times. The CDR3 bases are TGCAGTGCTAGAGATTTTGGTCGGGAGATTCTGAAGACCCAGTACTTC. Its translation is CSARDFGREILKTQYF. The chain couples TRBV20-1 to TRBJ2-5, with a tentative D call TRBD2 (6 bases). Trimming took off 0 bases at V and 6 bases at J, with 20 bases between the two ends. CDR3 length: 16 amino acids. Germline V gives CDR1 DFQATT, CDR2 SNEGSKA (reference sequence).

This chain joins TRBV6-5 and TRBJ2-5; D may be TRBD1 (5 bases). Germline CDR1 is MNHEY and CDR2 is SVGAGI. V was trimmed by 6 bases and J by 11 bases, leaving 22 bases between them. The CDR3 length is 14 residues. The CDR3 coding sequence is TGTGCCAGCAGACAACAGGCATCCTACAATGAGCAGTACTTC. Its translation: CASRQQASYNEQYF.

The chain joins TRBV5-1 to TRBJ2-1; possibly TRBD1 for D (6 bases). V was cut by 3 bases and J by 4 bases, with 17 bases left in between. The CDR3 is made up of 16 amino acids. The V gene's germline CDR1 is SGHRS and CDR2 YFSETQ. In DNA, the CDR3 is TGCGCCAGCAGCTCACACGGGACATTGGATTACAATGAGCAGTTCTTC. Translation: CASSSHGTLDYNEQFF.

This clonotype was seen only a few times. This chain uses TRBV30 with TRBJ2-5, with D perhaps TRBD1 (6 bases). Trimming shortened V by 3 bases and J by 6 bases, and 14 bases separated the two germline ends. Germline assignment: CDR1 GTSNPN and CDR2 SVGIG (reference sequence). This CDR3 spans 13 amino acids. The chain's CDR3 is CAWSSGEGKTQYF. In DNA, the CDR3 is TGTGCCTGGAGCTCAGGGGAAGGAAAGACCCAGTACTTC.

This chain joins TRBV5-1 and TRBJ2-7; no definite D call. The CDR3 is 14 residues long. V was pared by 0 bases and J by 6 bases, with 13 bases between. The germline V gene encodes CDR1 SGHRS and CDR2 YFSETQ. CDR3 region: CASSLEGFISEQYF. For the CDR3, the DNA is TGCGCCAGCAGCTTGGAGGGCTTTATCTCCGAGCAGTACTTC. The complete variable domain, with remaining parts taken from reference TRBV5-1 and TRBJ2-7, reads KAGVTQTPRYLIKTRGQQVTLSCSPISGHRSVSWYQQTPGQGLQFLFEYFSETQRNKGNFPGRFSGRQFSNSRSEMNVSTLELGDSALYLCASSLEGFISEQYFGPGTRLTVT.

To note about this clonotype: Possible read error: a much larger clone is one base away. The chain employs TRBV5-1 and TRBJ1-2, with a weak D call TRBD1 (5 bases). The length of the CDR3 is 13 residues. CDR1 is SGHRS, CDR2 YFSETQ, per germline. V lost 4 bases and J lost 6, with 13 bases in between. CDR3 coding DNA: TGCGCCAGCAGCCGGGACCTAGAGGATGGCTACACCTTC. Translated: CASSRDLEDGYTF.

CDR3 bases: TGTGCCAGCAGCGTCGGACAGGGGGTCCCCTCCTCTTCCACCGGGGAGCTGTTTTTT. Its translation is CASSVGQGVPSSSTGELFF. The chain has TRBV9 and TRBJ2-2; 10 bases align to TRBD1. This CDR3 contains 19 residues. The germline gives CDR1 SGDLS, CDR2 YYNGEE. The V segment lost 2 bases and the J segment 4 bases; nucleotides outside the gene matches: 14. The full variable domain, completed using reference TRBV9 and TRBJ2-2, is DSGVTQTPKHLITATGQRVTLRCSPRSGDLSVYWYQQSLDQGLQFLIQYYNGEERAKGNILERFSAQQFPDLHSELNLSSLELGDSALYFCASSVGQGVPSSSTGELFFGEGSRLTVL.

This sequence joins TRBV7-3 and TRBJ1-2; D gene ambiguous. The CDR3 has 13 amino acids. V lost 2 bases, J lost 4 bases, and 8 bases lay in between. The V gene's germline CDR1 is SGHTA and CDR2 FQGTGA. The CDR3 reads CASSLAESYGYTF. As DNA, the CDR3 is TGTGCCAGCAGCTTAGCGGAAAGCTATGGCTACACCTTC.

The chain is built from TRBV18 and TRBJ2-5; 7 bases map to TRBD1. Germline V gene sequence: CDR1 KGHSH, CDR2 LQKENI. The V gene end was trimmed by 3 bases and the J gene end by 2 bases; junction bases not matched to a gene: 9. The CDR3 sequence is 16 residues long. The CDR3: CASSPRMGQSQETQYF. Written as DNA, the CDR3 is TGTGCCAGCTCACCTCGAATGGGACAGAGTCAAGAGACCCAGTACTTC.

This chain's CDR3 is CSVEDWGNYGYTF. CDR3 in DNA: TGCAGCGTTGAAGATTGGGGAAACTATGGCTACACCTTC. V and J are TRBV29-1 and TRBJ1-2; D gene ambiguous. The CDR3 is 13 amino acids. The germline V gene has CDR1 SQVTM and CDR2 ANQGSEA. The germline V and J ends were trimmed by 0 bases and 2 bases, with 7 bases remaining between them. The whole variable domain, filled in from reference TRBV29-1 and TRBJ1-2, reads SAVISQKPSRDICQRGTSLTIQCQVDSQVTMMFWYRQQPGQSLTLIATANQGSEATYESGFVIDKFPISRPNLTFSTLTVSNMSPEDSSIYLCSVEDWGNYGYTFGSGTRLTVV.

This clonotype has more than one count but fewer than ten. The chain is built from TRBV9 and TRBJ2-7; D uncertain. The V gene lost 0 bases and the J gene lost 0 bases, with 7 bases spanning the gap. Germline V gives CDR1 SGDLS, CDR2 YYNGEE. The CDR3 consists of 14 residues. CDR3 nucleotides: TGTGCCAGCAGCGTAGCTTTTGACTCCTACGAGCAGTACTTC. Protein: CASSVAFDSYEQYF.

CDR3 in amino acids: CASSQAAAIAGGETQYF. CDR3 in DNA: TGCGCCAGCAGCCAAGCCGCGGCAATAGCGGGGGGTGAGACCCAGTACTTC. The chain joins TRBV4-3 to TRBJ2-7, with TRBD2 matching over 10 bases. The better agreement between TRBJ2-5 and the DNA end casts doubt on the J call. CDR1 and CDR2 (germline): LGHNA, YSLEER. The CDR3 loop spans 17 amino acids.

The chain is built from TRBV9 and TRBJ2-3; no clear D. Germline CDR1 SGDLS, CDR2 YYNGEE. Trimming removed 0 bases at V and 0 bases at J, with 11 bases between. The CDR3 totals 16 residues. CDR3 nucleotides: TGTGCCAGCAGCGTAGCGGCAGGTGCTAGCACAGATACGCAGTATTTT. Amino acid sequence: CASSVAAGASTDTQYF. The full variable domain, its missing parts supplied by reference TRBV9 and TRBJ2-3, is DSGVTQTPKHLITATGQRVTLRCSPRSGDLSVYWYQQSLDQGLQFLIQYYNGEERAKGNILERFSAQQFPDLHSELNLSSLELGDSALYFCASSVAAGASTDTQYFGPGTRLTVL.

The chain employs TRBV27 and TRBJ2-7; the D gene could be TRBD1 or TRBD2 (5 bases each). Looked up from germline, CDR1 is MNHEY and CDR2 is SMNVEV (reference sequence). This CDR3 contains 12 residues. Trimming cost V 10 bases and J 3 bases, with 13 bases left between them. CDR3: CANTGTHYEQYF. CDR3 DNA: TGTGCCAACACCGGGACCCACTACGAGCAGTACTTC.